This section outlines one T cell receptor beta chain sequence together with its context. Sequencing was performed with immunoSEQ multiplex PCR; in TCRdb, only in-frame clones are kept and a portion is missing. The table has tens of thousands of clones, 90% to 95% seen once. V was trimmed by 5 bases and J by 3 bases, leaving 10 bases between them. The CDR3 contains 12 residues. Germline loops: CDR1 SQVTM, CDR2 ANQGSEA. This clonotype was obtained from a man between 35 and 55 years old with rheumatoid arthritis. The V gene is TRBV29-1, the J gene TRBJ1-2; D not resolved. Source material: PBMCs. This CDR3 reads CSVPRTHYGYTF. CDR3 coding DNA: TGCAGCGTTCCTCGGACCCACTATGGCTACACCTTC.